Below, one T cell receptor (beta chain) is given with its context. Antigen specificity is unknown. Primers: 60 Vbeta forward and 13 Jbeta reverse. Profiling relied on immunoSEQ multiplex PCR, and the TCRdb table lists in-frame clones only, not all of them. The sample includes about 190,000 clones, roughly three quarters seen only once; the top ten take 1.6%. This record comes from a study of cytomegalovirus exposure and HLA in healthy donors. Germline CDR1 reads SGHTA; CDR2 reads FQGNSA. The CDR3 covers 14 residues. Trimming pared 10 bases from V and 0 bases from J, leaving 15 bases between. The study's findings and limits: As was reported, the classifier diagnosed cytomegalovirus status with high specificity and sensitivity. There were 164 TCR beta chains listed as cytomegalovirus-associated.

The receptor comes from a woman younger than 35 in good health and CMV-seronegative. The sequenced sample consisted of PBMCs. The chain recombines TRBV7-2 with TRBJ1-2; no definite D call. CDR3 sequence: CATAMAVANYGYTF. In DNA form, the CDR3 reads TGTGCCACCGCTATGGCGGTAGCTAACTATGGCTACACCTTC. The whole variable domain, filled in from reference TRBV7-2 and TRBJ1-2, reads GAGVSQSPSNKVTEKGKDVELRCDPISGHTALYWYRQSLGQGLEFLIYFQGNSAPDKSGLPSDRFSAERTGGSVSTLTIQRTQQEDSAVYLCATAMAVANYGYTFGSGTRLTVV.